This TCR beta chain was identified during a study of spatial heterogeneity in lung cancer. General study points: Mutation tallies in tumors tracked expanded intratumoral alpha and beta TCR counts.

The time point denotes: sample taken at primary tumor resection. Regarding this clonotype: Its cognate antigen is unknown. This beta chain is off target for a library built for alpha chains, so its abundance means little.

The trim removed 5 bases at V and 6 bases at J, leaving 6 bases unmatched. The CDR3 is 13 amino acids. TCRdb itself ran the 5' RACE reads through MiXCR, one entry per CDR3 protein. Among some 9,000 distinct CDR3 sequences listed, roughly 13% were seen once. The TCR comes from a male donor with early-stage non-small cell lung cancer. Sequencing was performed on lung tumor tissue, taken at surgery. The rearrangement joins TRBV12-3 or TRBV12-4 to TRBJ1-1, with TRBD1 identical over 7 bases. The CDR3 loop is CASSTNRGAEAFF. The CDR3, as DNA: TGTGCCAGCAGTACCAACAGGGGTGCTGAAGCTTTCTTT.